The 2 T cell receptor beta chains presented below share a single source sample, sequenced in a study of cytomegalovirus exposure and HLA in healthy donors. The PCR used 60 Vbeta and 13 Jbeta primers. TCRdb's copy holds only in-frame clones and misses some; the assay was immunoSEQ multiplex PCR. Seen here are around 190,000 clones, roughly 83% observed once, and the top ten hold 1.6%. Sequencing was done on a sample of PBMCs. The receptors were sampled from a woman aged 45 to 65 in good health and CMV-seronegative.

The rearrangement links TRBV15 to TRBJ2-5; 8 nucleotides match TRBD2. This CDR3 has 15 residues. Trimming took 0 bases from V and 5 from J; bases not matched to a gene: 5. Germline CDR1 reads LNHNV; CDR2 reads YYDKDF (reference sequence). Here the CDR3 DNA reads TGTGCCACCAGCAGAGAACGGGGGGGTTGGGAGACCCAGTACTTC. Protein sequence: CATSRERGGWETQYF.

The chain links TRBV11-3 to TRBJ2-3, with D perhaps matching TRBD2 (5 bases). CDR3 length: 15 residues. The V end lost 3 bases, the J end lost 0 bases, and 10 bases lay between the germline ends. Germline CDR1 is SGHNT and CDR2 is YENEEA. The CDR3 region is CASSLGGPSTDTQYF. The CDR3 DNA reads as TGTGCCAGCAGCTTGGGCGGGCCCAGCACAGATACGCAGTATTTT.